Listed below are T cell receptor beta chains from one sample, sequenced in a study of spatial heterogeneity in lung cancer. MiXCR, run by TCRdb on the 5' RACE reads, gives a single entry per CDR3 protein. The table records about 13,000 distinct CDR3 sequences, over 5.5% of them present only once. The specimen comprised lung tumor tissue, sampled at surgery. These receptors originate from a female donor with early-stage non-small cell lung cancer. Each CDR3 is given with its conserved first and last residue. The D gene is left open where the match is weak. Sizes are listed as once, few, many or a size class.

TRBV9	TRBJ1-2	many	TRBD1	TGTGCCAGCAGCGTTCAGGGGGGAGAAAGCTATGGCTACACCTTC	CASSVQGGESYGYTF
TRBV6-1	TRBJ1-5	many	.	TGTGCCAGCAGGGCGAGGGGCAATCAGCCCCAGCATTTT	CASRARGNQPQHF
TRBV7-2	TRBJ2-5	many	.	TGTGCCAGCAGCCCTTTAGGGGGGGGATGGCAAGAGACCCAGTACTTC	CASSPLGGGWQETQYF
TRBV11-3	TRBJ2-3	many	TRBD2	TGTGCCAGCAGCTCCGGACTAGGACGCACAGATACGCAGTATTTT	CASSSGLGRTDTQYF
TRBV20-1	TRBJ2-7	many	.	TGCAGTGCCCAACAGGGCCCCGAGCAGTACTTC	CSAQQGPEQYF
TRBV7-9	TRBJ1-1	many	.	TGTGCCAGCAGCTTGGACACTGAAGCTTTCTTT	CASSLDTEAFF
TRBV29-1	TRBJ2-7	many	.	TGCAGCGTTCGTATCAACAGCTACGAGCAGTACTTC	CSVRINSYEQYF
TRBV18	TRBJ2-3	many	TRBD2	TGTGCCAGCTCACCAAGCGGGGGGATCACAGATACGCAGTATTTT	CASSPSGGITDTQYF
TRBV28	TRBJ1-6	many	.	TGTGCCAGCAGTCTGGTTGAAATGGAGCCACCCCTCCACTTT	CASSLVEMEPPLHF
TRBV14	TRBJ2-7	many	.	TGTGCCAGAATAAGACAGGCCTACGAGCAGTACTTC	CARIRQAYEQYF
TRBV29-1	TRBJ2-1	many	.	TGCAGCGTTGAAGGGGGGCCCGACCGACCCAATGAGCAGTTCTTC	CSVEGGPDRPNEQFF
TRBV4-3	TRBJ2-7	many	.	TGCGCCAGCAGCCGCGGGGAAAAGGGCTACGAGCAGTACTTC	CASSRGEKGYEQYF
TRBV6-1	TRBJ1-1	many	TRBD1	TGTGCCAGCAGTGAAACAGGGGTTGCTCGAGCTTTCTTT	CASSETGVARAFF
TRBV5-4	TRBJ2-1	many	.	TGTGCCAGCAGCTCCACTGGAGGGGGAGGCAATGAGCAGTTCTTC	CASSSTGGGGNEQFF
TRBV7-2	TRBJ2-3	medium-sized	TRBD2	TGTGCCAGCAGCTTAGTGGCTAGCGGGGGGGTTAATACGCAGTATTTT	CASSLVASGGVNTQYF
TRBV7-9	TRBJ2-2	many	.	TGTGCCAGCAGCTTCCCTAAAGTAGCCGGGGAGCTGTTTTTT	CASSFPKVAGELFF